Below are 17 T cell receptor beta chains sequenced from a single sample in a study of Graves' ophthalmopathy and Graves' hyperthyroidism. The sequenced template was RNA, covering the TCR beta CDR3 region. Following a first-round RT-PCR that used HTBI primers, a second-round multiplex PCR was carried out. From the multiplex PCR reads, TCRdb called clonotypes with MiXCR, one entry per CDR3 protein. The sample includes 500,000 to 800,000 distinct CDR3 sequences, under 50% of them seen just once. The sequenced sample consisted of peripheral blood. These TCRs come from an adult man with Graves' ophthalmopathy.

In its sample, this clonotype was seen many times. The chain links TRBV2 to TRBJ2-5, with TRBD1 identical over 7 bases. V shed 5 bases and J 1 base; nucleotides not matched to a gene: 4. The CDR3 has 14 residues. From germline, CDR1 is SNHLY and CDR2 FYNNEI. Written as DNA, the CDR3 is TGTGCCAGCAGTACGACAGGGACCCAAGAGACCCAGTACTTC. Amino acids: CASSTTGTQETQYF.

This clonotype was seen a handful of times. The rearrangement links TRBV28 to TRBJ1-2, with D maybe TRBD1 (5 bases). The germline CDR1 and CDR2 sequences are MDHEN and SYDVKM. The CDR3 has 15 residues. Trimming removed 3 bases from V and 4 bases from J, with 15 bases in between. As DNA, the CDR3 is TGTGCCAGCAGTTTCCAAGGTCGGGACGCCTATGGCTACACCTTC. Amino acid sequence: CASSFQGRDAYGYTF.

The V call is TRBV29-1, the J call TRBJ2-2, with D perhaps TRBD1 (6 bases). CDR3 size: 14 residues. Germline V gene lookup returns CDR1 SQVTM and CDR2 ANQGSEA. Trimming cost V 8 bases and J 4 bases, with 17 bases left between them. DNA of the CDR3: TGCAGCTCACGCCGGGACACCACCACCGGGGAGCTGTTTTTT. Amino acid sequence: CSSRRDTTTGELFF.

This chain uses TRBV25-1 with TRBJ1-4, with a weak D call TRBD1 (5 bases). This CDR3 has 12 amino acids. CDR1 is MGHDK, CDR2 SYGVNS, per germline. The V and J ends lost 7 bases and 8 bases respectively, with 11 bases between them. The CDR3 loop is CASTDAGEKLFF. For the CDR3, the DNA is TGTGCCAGCACGGACGCAGGGGAAAAACTGTTTTTT.

In this sample, this clonotype turned up many times. This chain links TRBV19 with TRBJ2-7; 10 positions agree with TRBD2. Trimming took 4 bases from V and 2 from J; bases not matched to a gene: 2. Germline V lookup: CDR1 LNHDA, CDR2 SQIVND (reference sequence). The CDR3 extends over 14 amino acids. The CDR3 DNA follows: TGTGCCAGTAGTAATGGACTAGCGGCCTACGAGCAGTACTTC. Its protein product is CASSNGLAAYEQYF.

In its sample, this clonotype was seen a few times. CDR3 residues: CASSFLHSTGELFF. For the CDR3, the DNA is TGTGCCAGCAGTTTTCTCCACTCCACCGGGGAGCTGTTTTTT. V is TRBV12-3 or TRBV12-4 and J is TRBJ2-2; no firm D call. V lost 3 bases, J lost 4 bases, and 9 bases lay in between. The CDR3 covers 14 residues.

The chain recombines TRBV25-1 with TRBJ1-2; D gene uncertain. Trimming took off 4 bases at V and 6 bases at J, with 21 bases between the two ends. Germline V gene lookup returns CDR1 MGHDK and CDR2 SYGVNS. This CDR3 spans 16 amino acids. CDR3 DNA sequence: TGTGCCAGCAGTGTAGGACGGAGCACAGACCCTAATGGCTACACCTTC. As protein: CASSVGRSTDPNGYTF.

The chain recombines TRBV30 with TRBJ1-5; D possibly corresponds to TRBD1 (5 bases). Germline lookup yields CDR1 GTSNPN and CDR2 SVGIG (reference sequence). V lost 5 bases and J lost 0, with 14 bases in between. The CDR3 is 15 amino acids. The CDR3 protein is CAWATGTGSNQPQHF. CDR3 DNA sequence: TGTGCCTGGGCGACGGGGACGGGTAGCAATCAGCCCCAGCATTTT.

In the case of this clonotype: With a much larger clone just one base away, this may be a read error. The chain is built from TRBV20-1 and TRBJ1-2; no reliable D call. Germline V gives CDR1 DFQATT, CDR2 SNEGSKA (reference sequence). Trimming removed 4 bases from V and 2 bases from J, with 20 bases in between. The CDR3 sequence is 16 residues long. The CDR3 region is CSANHVRTGSNYGYTF. The DNA for the CDR3 is TGCAGTGCTAATCATGTTCGGACGGGGAGCAACTATGGCTACACCTTC.

The chain couples TRBV2 to TRBJ2-3; 9 bases map to TRBD1. The ends lost 5 bases at V and 1 base at J; junction bases unmatched: 4. The germline CDR1 and CDR2 sequences are SNHLY and FYNNEI. The CDR3 sequence is 15 residues long. The CDR3 loop is CASSTGTGRTDTQYF. DNA for the CDR3: TGTGCCAGCAGTACTGGGACAGGGCGCACAGATACGCAGTATTTT.

This clonotype was found a few times. The V call is TRBV12-3 or TRBV12-4, the J call TRBJ2-7, with TRBD1 matching 7 bases. J gave up 2 bases and V 3 bases, and 4 bases lay outside the gene matches. This CDR3 region has 14 residues. The CDR3 DNA reads as TGTGCCAGCAGTTTGGGACAGCTAACCTACGAGCAGTACTTC. It yields the protein CASSLGQLTYEQYF.

This clonotype was recorded at least ten times. The chain is built from TRBV12-3 or TRBV12-4 and TRBJ2-7; 10 positions match TRBD2. V dropped 9 bases and J dropped 2; count of bases not matched to a gene: 7. CDR3 length: 14 residues. The CDR3 DNA reads TGTGCCAGTAGTAGCCTAGCGGGAGCCTACGAGCAGTACTTC. It encodes CASSSLAGAYEQYF.

This rearrangement joins TRBV20-1 to TRBJ2-7, with D uncertain. The germline V gene has CDR1 DFQATT and CDR2 SNEGSKA (reference sequence). Trimming stripped 5 bases from V and 2 bases from J, with 16 bases between. The CDR3 runs to 14 residues. The CDR3 region is CSALISGTPYEQYF. CDR3 DNA sequence: TGCAGTGCTTTAATTTCAGGCACCCCCTACGAGCAGTACTTC.

The V and J genes are TRBV12-5 and TRBJ1-4; D unresolved. With 3 bases removed from V and 8 bases from J, the gap between germline ends came to 10 bases. Germline CDR1 reads LGHNT; CDR2 reads FRNRAP. CDR3 length: 13 amino acids. The CDR3 sequence: CASGLEDGEKLFF. DNA of the CDR3: TGTGCTAGTGGTTTAGAGGACGGAGAAAAACTGTTTTTT.

This clonotype was detected many times. The chain employs TRBV11-2 and TRBJ1-2; D gene uncertain. CDR1 and CDR2 from the germline V gene are SGHAT and FQNNGV. With 7 bases removed from V and 2 bases from J, the gap between germline ends came to 8 bases. CDR3 length: 12 residues. The CDR3 DNA reads as TGTGCCAGCACGAACGGAAACTATGGCTACACCTTC. Protein sequence: CASTNGNYGYTF. The whole variable domain, remainder taken from reference TRBV11-2 and TRBJ1-2, is EAGVAQSPRYKIIEKRQSVAFWCNPISGHATLYWYQQILGQGPKLLIQFQNNGVVDDSQLPKDRFSAERLKGVDSTLKIQPAKLEDSAVYLCASTNGNYGYTFGSGTRLTVV.

This chain connects TRBV19 to TRBJ2-7; D uncertain. Germline loops: CDR1 LNHDA, CDR2 SQIVND (reference sequence). V was shortened by 0 bases and J by 6 bases, with 12 bases between the two germline ends. The CDR3 length is 14 residues. Here the CDR3 DNA reads TGTGCCAGTAGTATAGATTGGGCTCCTGGCGAGCAGTACTTC. It is translated as CASSIDWAPGEQYF.

V and J are TRBV6-6 and TRBJ2-2, with 7 nucleotides matching TRBD1. V lost 6 bases and J lost 3; bases outside the gene matches: 4. CDR3 size: 14 residues. Germline V gene lookup returns CDR1 MNHNY and CDR2 SVGAGI (reference sequence). As DNA, the CDR3 is TGTGCCAGCAGACCTGGGACAGACACCGGGGAGCTGTTTTTT. Translation: CASRPGTDTGELFF.